This T cell receptor beta chain appears in the sequencing data of a study of blood T cell repertoires in COVID-19. Sequencing was performed with immunoSEQ multiplex PCR; in TCRdb, only in-frame clones are kept and a portion is missing. The sample carries about 270,000 clones, roughly 88% recorded once. The CDR3 is 15 amino acids. This TCR was sampled from a woman older than 75 with COVID-19, enrolled during active disease. The sample taken for sequencing was peripheral blood. This chain connects TRBV21-1 to TRBJ1-5; the table gives TRBD1 as D, unverified against the DNA. TRBV21-1 is reported as a pseudogene. This chain's CDR3 is CASSKGRQGGQPQHF. The CDR3, as DNA: TGTGCCAGCAGCAAAGGTCGGCAGGGCGGTCAGCCCCAGCATTTT.